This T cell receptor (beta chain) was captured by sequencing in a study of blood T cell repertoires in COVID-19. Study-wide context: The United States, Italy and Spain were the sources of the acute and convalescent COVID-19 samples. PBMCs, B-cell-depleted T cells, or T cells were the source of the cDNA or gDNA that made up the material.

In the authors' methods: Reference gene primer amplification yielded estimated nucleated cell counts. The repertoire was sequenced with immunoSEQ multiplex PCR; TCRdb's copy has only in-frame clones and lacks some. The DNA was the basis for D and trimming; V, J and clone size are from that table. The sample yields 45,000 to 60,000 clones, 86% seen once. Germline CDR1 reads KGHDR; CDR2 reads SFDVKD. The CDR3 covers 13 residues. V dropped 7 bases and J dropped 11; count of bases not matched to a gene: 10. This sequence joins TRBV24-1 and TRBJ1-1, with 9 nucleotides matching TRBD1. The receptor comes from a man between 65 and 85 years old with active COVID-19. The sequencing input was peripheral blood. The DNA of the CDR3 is TGTGCCACCAGGGCTAGGGACAGGGATAAGGCTTTCTTT. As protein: CATRARDRDKAFF.